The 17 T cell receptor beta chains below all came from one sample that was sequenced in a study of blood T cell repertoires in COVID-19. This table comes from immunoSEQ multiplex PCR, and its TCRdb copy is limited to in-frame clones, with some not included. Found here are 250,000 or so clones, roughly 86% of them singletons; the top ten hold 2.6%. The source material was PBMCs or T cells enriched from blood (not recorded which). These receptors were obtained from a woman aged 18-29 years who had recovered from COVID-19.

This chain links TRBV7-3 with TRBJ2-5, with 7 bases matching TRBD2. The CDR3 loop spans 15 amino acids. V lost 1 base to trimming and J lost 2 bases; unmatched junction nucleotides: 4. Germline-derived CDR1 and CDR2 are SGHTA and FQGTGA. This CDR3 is CASSLSGSGQETQYF. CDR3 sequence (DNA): TGTGCCAGCAGCTTAAGCGGGAGTGGGCAAGAGACCCAGTACTTC.

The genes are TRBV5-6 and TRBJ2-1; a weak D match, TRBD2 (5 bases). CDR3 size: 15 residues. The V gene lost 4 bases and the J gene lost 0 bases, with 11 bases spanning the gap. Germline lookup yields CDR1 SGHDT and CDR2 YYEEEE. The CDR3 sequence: CASSPRGGSYNEQFF. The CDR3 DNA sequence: TGTGCCAGCAGCCCCCGGGGTGGCTCCTACAATGAGCAGTTCTTC.

Here the CDR3 DNA reads TGTGCCAGCAGCGTAGCTTCCAGGAACACTGAAGCTTTCTTT. It yields the protein CASSVASRNTEAFF. The V and J genes are TRBV9 and TRBJ1-1; D not certain. V dropped 0 bases and J dropped 1 base, with 7 bases sitting between them. The length of the CDR3 is 14 residues. The germline gives CDR1 SGDLS, CDR2 YYNGEE.

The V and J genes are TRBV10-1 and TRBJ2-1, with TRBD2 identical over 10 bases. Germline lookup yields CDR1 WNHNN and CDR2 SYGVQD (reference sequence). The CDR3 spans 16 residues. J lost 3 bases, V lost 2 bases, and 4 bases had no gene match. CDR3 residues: CASSERSSGSYNEQFF. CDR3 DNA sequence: TGCGCCAGCAGTGAGCGCTCTAGCGGGAGCTACAATGAGCAGTTCTTC.

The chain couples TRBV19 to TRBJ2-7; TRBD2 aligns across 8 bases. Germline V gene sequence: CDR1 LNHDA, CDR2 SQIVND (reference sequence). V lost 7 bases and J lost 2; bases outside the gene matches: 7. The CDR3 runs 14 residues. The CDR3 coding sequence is TGTGCCAGTAAGCAAGCGGGGGACGCCTACGAGCAGTACTTC. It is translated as CASKQAGDAYEQYF.

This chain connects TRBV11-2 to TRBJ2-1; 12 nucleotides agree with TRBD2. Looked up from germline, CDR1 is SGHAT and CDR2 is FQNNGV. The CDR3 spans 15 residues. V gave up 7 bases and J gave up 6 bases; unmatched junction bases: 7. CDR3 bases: TGTGCCAGCACCGAAACTAGCGGGAGGCTCAATGAGCAGTTCTTC. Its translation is CASTETSGRLNEQFF.

CDR3 DNA sequence: TGTGCCAGCAGCTTGGCCTCCCCACAGGGAATTTATAGCAATCAGCCCCAGCATTTT. It yields the protein CASSLASPQGIYSNQPQHF. The rearrangement uses TRBV7-2 and TRBJ1-5, with D perhaps matching TRBD1 (6 bases). Trimming cost V 3 bases and J 0 bases, with 21 bases left between them. Looked up from germline, CDR1 is SGHTA and CDR2 is FQGNSA. This CDR3 has 19 amino acids.

CDR3 DNA: TGTGCCAGCAGCGTACTTTCCGGGACTAGCGGGGACAAGAGCTCCTACAATGAGCAGTTCTTC. Translated, it gives CASSVLSGTSGDKSSYNEQFF. This chain connects TRBV9 to TRBJ2-1; 13 positions match TRBD2. Germline-derived CDR1 and CDR2 are SGDLS and YYNGEE. This CDR3 spans 21 amino acids. V gave up 1 base and J gave up 0 bases; unmatched junction bases: 13. The full variable domain, rest sourced from reference TRBV9 and TRBJ2-1, is DSGVTQTPKHLITATGQRVTLRCSPRSGDLSVYWYQQSLDQGLQFLIQYYNGEERAKGNILERFSAQQFPDLHSELNLSSLELGDSALYFCASSVLSGTSGDKSSYNEQFFGPGTRLTVL.

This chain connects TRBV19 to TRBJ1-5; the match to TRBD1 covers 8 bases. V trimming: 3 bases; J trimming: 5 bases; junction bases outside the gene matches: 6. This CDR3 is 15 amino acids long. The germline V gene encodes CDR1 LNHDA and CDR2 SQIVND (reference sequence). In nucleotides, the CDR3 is TGTGCCAGTAGTATCGGCAGGGGGCAGGATCAGCCCCAGCATTTT. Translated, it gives CASSIGRGQDQPQHF.

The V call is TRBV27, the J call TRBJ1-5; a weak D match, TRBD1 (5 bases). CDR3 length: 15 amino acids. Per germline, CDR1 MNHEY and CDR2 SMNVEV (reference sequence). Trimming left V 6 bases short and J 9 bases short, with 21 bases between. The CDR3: CASSPGGVVLWPQHF. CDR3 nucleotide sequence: TGTGCCAGCAGCCCCGGGGGGGTGGTTTTATGGCCCCAGCATTTT.

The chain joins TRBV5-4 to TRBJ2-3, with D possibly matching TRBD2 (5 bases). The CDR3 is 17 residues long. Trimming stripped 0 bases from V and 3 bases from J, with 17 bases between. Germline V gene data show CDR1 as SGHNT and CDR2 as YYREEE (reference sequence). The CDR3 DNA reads TGTGCCAGCAGCTTGGCTCGGGGATACGCCCGAACAGATACGCAGTATTTT. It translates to CASSLARGYARTDTQYF.

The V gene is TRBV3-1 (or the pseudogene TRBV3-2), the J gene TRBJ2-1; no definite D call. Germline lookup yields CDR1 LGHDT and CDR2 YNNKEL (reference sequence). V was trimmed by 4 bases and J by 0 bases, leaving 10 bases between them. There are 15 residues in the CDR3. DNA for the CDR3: TGTGCCAGCAGCCCTACTCGAGACTCCTACAATGAGCAGTTCTTC. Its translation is CASSPTRDSYNEQFF.

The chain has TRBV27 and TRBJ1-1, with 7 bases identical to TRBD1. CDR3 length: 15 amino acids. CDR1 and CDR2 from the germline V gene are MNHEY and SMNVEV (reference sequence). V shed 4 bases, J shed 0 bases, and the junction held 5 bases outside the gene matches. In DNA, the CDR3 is TGTGCCAGCAGTTCAACAGGGGTTATGAACACTGAAGCTTTCTTT. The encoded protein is CASSSTGVMNTEAFF.

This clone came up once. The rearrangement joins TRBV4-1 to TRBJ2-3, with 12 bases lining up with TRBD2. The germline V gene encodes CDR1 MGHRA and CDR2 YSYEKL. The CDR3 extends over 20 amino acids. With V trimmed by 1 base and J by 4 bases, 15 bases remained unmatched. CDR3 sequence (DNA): TGCGCCAGCAGCCAAGCTGGCGGGACTAGCGGGTTTTTCCGGGCAGATACGCAGTATTTT. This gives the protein CASSQAGGTSGFFRADTQYF.

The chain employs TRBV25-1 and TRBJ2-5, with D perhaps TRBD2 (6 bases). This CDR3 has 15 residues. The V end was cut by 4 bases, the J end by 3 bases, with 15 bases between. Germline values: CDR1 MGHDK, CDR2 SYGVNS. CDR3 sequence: CASSGVGGLKETQYF. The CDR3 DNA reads TGTGCCAGCAGTGGAGTCGGGGGACTTAAAGAGACCCAGTACTTC.

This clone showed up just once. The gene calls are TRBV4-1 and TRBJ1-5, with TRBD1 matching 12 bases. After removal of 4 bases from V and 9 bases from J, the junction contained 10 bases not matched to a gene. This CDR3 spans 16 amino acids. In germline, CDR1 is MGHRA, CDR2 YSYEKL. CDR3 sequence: CASSPWDRGPVAPQHF. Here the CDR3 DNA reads TGCGCCAGCAGCCCTTGGGACAGGGGGCCCGTGGCGCCCCAGCATTTT.

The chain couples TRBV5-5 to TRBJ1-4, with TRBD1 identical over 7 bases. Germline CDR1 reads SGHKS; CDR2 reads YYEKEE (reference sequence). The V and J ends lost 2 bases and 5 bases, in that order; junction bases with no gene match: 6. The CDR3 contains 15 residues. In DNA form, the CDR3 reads TGTGCCAGCAGCTTATCGGACAGGTTAAATGAAAAACTGTTTTTT. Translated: CASSLSDRLNEKLFF.